This entry features one TCR beta chain sequence. The clone's antigen remains unknown. One base away there is no much larger clone; base qualities are not given. Counted from cysteine to phenylalanine, this CDR3 has 14 amino acids. Here the CDR3 DNA is all that survives: 42 bases in frame from base 1. In the germline V gene, CDR1 corresponds to MNHEY and CDR2 to SVGAGI. V drops 4 bases and J drops 6 bases, leaving 16 bases in between. RNA was extracted with the RNeasy kit and 0.5 to 1 ug was reverse transcribed using random hexamers. The immunoSEQ multiplex PCR assay, which covers 54 Vbeta and 13 Jbeta segments, was used to amplify TCR beta CDR3 regions. PCR amplification bias was corrected by using a synthetic template baseline for primer optimization and computational correction. Regarding the original processing steps: Reads were annotated to V, D and J genes per IMGT and analyzed with immunoSEQ Analyzer, keeping only productive sequences. Clonality was computed as one minus Shannon entropy normalized by log2 of the number of productive unique sequences. Public and private clones were assessed among the 100 most prevalent clones of each patient and control. Susac-specific clones were defined as absent from healthy and MS cohorts, approximately 1,000 published viral clones and other ImmuneACCESS disease sequences. Using fastp trimming at Q25 and MiXCR clonotype assembly, TCRdb reanalyzed the public sequencing data and kept in-frame beta chains. Merged by CDR3 protein, the rows form single entries marked with the most common genes and DNA. The V and J calls here are based on TCRdb, not the publication. The sample data list 130,000 or so distinct CDR3 sequences, and about 90% of these were observed just once. In total, the top ten clones hold about 0.25% of the sample.

The sample belongs to a study of CD8 T cells in Susac syndrome (dated by TCRdb to 2018 to 2020). Context from the whole study: Whether CD8+ T cell activation and differentiation in Susac syndrome was antigen driven was tested using repertoire sequencing. Clonality of the CD8+ T cell repertoire was compared between over ten healthy donors, roughly 14 Susac syndrome patients and around 15 multiple sclerosis patients. The full study reports these points: The number of individuals in the TCR sequencing and HLA analysis was recognized as being relatively small.

High-throughput TCR beta sequencing profiled peripheral blood CD8+ and CD4+ T cells from healthy donors, Susac syndrome patients and multiple sclerosis patients. The multiple sclerosis controls were treatment-naive patients whose relapsing-remitting disease, either stable or active, fulfilled the revised McDonald criteria. Bulk CD8+ and CD4+ T cells were purified magnetically by negative isolation, whereas CD8+ TEMRA cells were enriched by FACS. Blood was drawn into EDTA tubes, processed within 24 hours, and PBMCs were isolated by density gradient centrifugation. PBMCs destined for TCR sequencing were cryopreserved in liquid nitrogen and later thawed in a 37 °C water bath. Purity of sorted or isolated CD4+, CD8+ and CD8+ TEMRA cells was at least 90%.

This sequence originates from a human donor with multiple sclerosis. The rearranged chain carries TRBV6-5 and TRBJ2-7; TRBD2 is a weak D gene call, 6 bases matching. The sample consisted of CD8+ T cells from PBMCs. The CDR3 in this case is CASSFPRLAPEQYF. The nucleotide sequence reads TGTGCCAGCAGTTTCCCAAGGCTAGCGCCCGAGCAGTACTTC.